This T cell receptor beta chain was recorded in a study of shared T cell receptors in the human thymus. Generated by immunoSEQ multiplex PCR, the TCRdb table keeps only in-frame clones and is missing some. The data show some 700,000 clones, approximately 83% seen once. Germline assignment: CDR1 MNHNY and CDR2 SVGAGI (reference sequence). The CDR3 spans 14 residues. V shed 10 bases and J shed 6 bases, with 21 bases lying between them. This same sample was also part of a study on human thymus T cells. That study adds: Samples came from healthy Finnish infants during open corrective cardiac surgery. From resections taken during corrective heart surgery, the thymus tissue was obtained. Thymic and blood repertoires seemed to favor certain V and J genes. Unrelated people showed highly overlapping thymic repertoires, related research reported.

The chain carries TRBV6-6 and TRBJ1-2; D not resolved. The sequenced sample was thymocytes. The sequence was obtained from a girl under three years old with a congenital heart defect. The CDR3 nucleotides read TGTGCCACCTGTTCTGCCGGGAGGATCAATGGCTACACCTTC. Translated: CATCSAGRINGYTF.